Only a few counts were recorded for the clone carrying this T cell receptor gamma chain. What it recognizes is unknown. This entry is derived from a study of gamma delta lymphoproliferative disorders and STAT genes. The overall study: Delta-chain libraries followed the EuroClonality-NGS standard operating procedure. Study-wide results and caveats: Symptomatic patients lacked Vgamma9-JgammaP and Vdelta2-Ddelta3-Jdelta1 major clones. Most major patient clonotypes were shared with at least one healthy donor.

The V segment lost 8 bases and the J segment 4 bases; nucleotides outside the gene matches: 2. Germline lookup yields CDR1 EGSTGY and CDR2 YDSYTSSV. This CDR3 contains 10 residues. Genomic DNA from isolated PBMCs served as the sequencing template. TCRdb called clones from the multiplex PCR reads again using CATT. In the table there are several hundred gamma-chain clones, 33% of which are singletons. Sequences were obtained from blood. The chain carries TRGV4 and TRGJ1 or TRGJ2. TCRdb supplies no J gene; here it was assigned by aligning the nucleotide sequence to germline. This TCR was sampled from a human donor with hepatosplenic T-cell lymphoma. Here the CDR3 reads CATLYYKKLF. CDR3 coding DNA: TGTGCCACCTTATATTATAAGAAACTCTTT.